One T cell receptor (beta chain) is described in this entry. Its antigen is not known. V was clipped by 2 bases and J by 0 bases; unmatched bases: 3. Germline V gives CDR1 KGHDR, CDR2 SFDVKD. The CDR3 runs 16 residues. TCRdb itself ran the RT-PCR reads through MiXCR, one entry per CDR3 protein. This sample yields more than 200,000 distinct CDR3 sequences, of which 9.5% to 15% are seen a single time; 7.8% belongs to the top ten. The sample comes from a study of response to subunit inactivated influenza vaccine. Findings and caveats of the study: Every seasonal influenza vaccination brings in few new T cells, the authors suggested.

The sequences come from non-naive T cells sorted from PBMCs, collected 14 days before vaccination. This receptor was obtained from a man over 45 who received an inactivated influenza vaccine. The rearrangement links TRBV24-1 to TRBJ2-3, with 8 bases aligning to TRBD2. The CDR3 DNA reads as TGTGCCACCAGTGATTCCGGGACTAGGAGCACAGATACGCAGTATTTT. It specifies CATSDSGTRSTDTQYF.